This T cell receptor (beta chain) is drawn from a study of blood T cell repertoires in COVID-19. At the level of the study: From T cells, B-cell-depleted T cells, or PBMCs came the material, which was cDNA or gDNA.

In its sample, this clone was seen once. In assigning cohorts, the study relied on participant-reported clinical history. V was pared by 3 bases and J by 4 bases, with 7 bases between. The CDR3 length is 13 residues. In germline, CDR1 is MRHNA, CDR2 SNTAGT. In the source study's methods: How many nucleated cells were present was estimated from reference gene primer amplification. Generated by immunoSEQ multiplex PCR, the TCRdb table keeps only in-frame clones and is missing some. That table is the source of V, J and clone size, and D and trimming were worked out from the DNA. The table includes around 250,000 clones, around 90% detected once.

Sequenced sample: PBMCs or T cells enriched from blood (not recorded which). The receptor comes from a woman aged 50 to 60 who had recovered from COVID-19. The chain links TRBV6-4 to TRBJ1-5, with D possibly TRBD1 on 5 matching bases. The CDR3 coding sequence is TGTGCCAGCAGTGAAACAGGAAATCAGCCCCAGCATTTT. The encoded protein is CASSETGNQPQHF.